The 3 T cell receptor beta chains listed next were all sequenced from one sample in a study of regulatory T cells in long-lasting Graves disease. Time point here: persistent/refractory GD, antithyroid drugs over 5 years with positive TRAb. RNA from PBMCs was the source of the TCR library. Arm-PCR with iRepertoire HTBI primers amplified the CDR3 regions for these TCR beta libraries. From the multiplex PCR reads, TCRdb called clonotypes with MiXCR, one entry per CDR3 protein. The repertoire holds approximately 350,000 distinct CDR3 sequences, with around 23% as singletons. Material: peripheral blood mononuclear cells (PBMCs), obtained when the disease was refractory, from a patient treated with antithyroid drugs. All receptors come from a woman between 40 and 50 years old with Graves disease.

This clonotype was counted between two and nine times. This rearrangement joins TRBV12-3 or TRBV12-4 to TRBJ2-7, with D unclear. V lost 6 bases to trimming and J lost 2 bases, with 8 bases between them. The CDR3 is 12 amino acids. The CDR3: CASSPWAYEQYF. In nucleotides, the CDR3 is TGTGCCAGCAGCCCCTGGGCCTACGAGCAGTACTTC.

The chain carries TRBV12-3 or TRBV12-4 and TRBJ1-3; D perhaps matches TRBD1 (6 bases). The germline V and J ends were trimmed by 3 bases and 4 bases, with 13 bases remaining between them. The CDR3 totals 15 residues. The CDR3, as DNA: TGTGCCAGCAGTTTCTATCAGGGGTCGGGAAACACCATATATTTT. Its translation: CASSFYQGSGNTIYF.

This clonotype was picked up many times. J is TRBJ2-2 and V is TRBV6-2 or TRBV6-3, with a weak D call TRBD1 (5 bases). The CDR3 has 15 residues. The ends were cut back, 2 bases at V and 2 bases at J, with 9 bases in the middle. Germline V gene lookup returns CDR1 MNHEY and CDR2 SVGEGT. The DNA of the CDR3 is TGTGCCAGCAGTTACGTCAGGACAAACACCGGGGAGCTGTTTTTT. This codes for CASSYVRTNTGELFF.